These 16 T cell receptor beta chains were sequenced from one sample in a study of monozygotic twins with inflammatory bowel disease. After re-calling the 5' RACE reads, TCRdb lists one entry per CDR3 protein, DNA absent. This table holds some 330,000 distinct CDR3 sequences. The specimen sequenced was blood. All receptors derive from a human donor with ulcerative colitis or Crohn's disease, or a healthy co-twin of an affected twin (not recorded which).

The CDR3 spells CASHRGAATNEKLFF. The chain joins TRBV12-3 or TRBV12-4 to TRBJ1-4; TCRdb's D call of TRBD1 is untestable without DNA. The CDR3 totals 15 residues.

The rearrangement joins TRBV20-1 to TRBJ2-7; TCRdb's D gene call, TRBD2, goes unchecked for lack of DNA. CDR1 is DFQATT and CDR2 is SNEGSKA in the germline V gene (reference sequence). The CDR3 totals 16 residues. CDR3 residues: CSARPGLAGFTYEQYF.

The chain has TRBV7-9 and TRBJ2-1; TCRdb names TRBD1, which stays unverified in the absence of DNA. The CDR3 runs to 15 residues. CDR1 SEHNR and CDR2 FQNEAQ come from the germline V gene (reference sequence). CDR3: CASSFDGGSYNEQFF.

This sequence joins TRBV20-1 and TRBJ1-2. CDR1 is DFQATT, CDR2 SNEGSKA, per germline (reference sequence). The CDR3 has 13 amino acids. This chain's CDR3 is CSASLGRVGGYTF.

CDR3 residues: CASSLRDRGAGKAREQFF. V usage is TRBV5-4 and J usage is TRBJ2-1; TCRdb outputs TRBD1, but without DNA this stays unchecked. The germline V gene encodes CDR1 SGHNT and CDR2 YYREEE (reference sequence). The CDR3 consists of 18 residues.

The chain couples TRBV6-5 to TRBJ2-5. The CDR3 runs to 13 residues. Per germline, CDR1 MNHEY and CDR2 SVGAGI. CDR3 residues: CASSHLNKETQYF.

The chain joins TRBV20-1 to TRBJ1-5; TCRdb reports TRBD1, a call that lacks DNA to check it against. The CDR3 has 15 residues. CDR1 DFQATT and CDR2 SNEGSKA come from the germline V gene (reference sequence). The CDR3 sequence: CSIPRQGESNQPQHF.

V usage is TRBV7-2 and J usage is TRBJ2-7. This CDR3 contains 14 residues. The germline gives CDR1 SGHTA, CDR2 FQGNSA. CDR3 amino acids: CASSLPPFDYEQYF. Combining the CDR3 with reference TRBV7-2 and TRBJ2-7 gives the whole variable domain GAGVSQSPSNKVTEKGKDVELRCDPISGHTALYWYRQSLGQGLEFLIYFQGNSAPDKSGLPSDRFSAERTGGSVSTLTIQRTQQEDSAVYLCASSLPPFDYEQYFGPGTRLTVT.

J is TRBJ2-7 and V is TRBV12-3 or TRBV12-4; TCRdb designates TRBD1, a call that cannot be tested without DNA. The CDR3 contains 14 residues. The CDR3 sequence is CASSQDRRKGEQYF.

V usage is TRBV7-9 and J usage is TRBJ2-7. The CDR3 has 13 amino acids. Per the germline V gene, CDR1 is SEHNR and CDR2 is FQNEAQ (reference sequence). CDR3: CASSLVRSYEQYF.

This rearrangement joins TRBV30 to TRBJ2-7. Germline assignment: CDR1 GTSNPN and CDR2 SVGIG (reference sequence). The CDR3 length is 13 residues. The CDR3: CASEVGIAYEQYF.

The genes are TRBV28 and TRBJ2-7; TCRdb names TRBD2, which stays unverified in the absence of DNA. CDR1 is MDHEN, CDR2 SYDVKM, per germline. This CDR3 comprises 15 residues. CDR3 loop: CAIHGTLGGTYEQYF.

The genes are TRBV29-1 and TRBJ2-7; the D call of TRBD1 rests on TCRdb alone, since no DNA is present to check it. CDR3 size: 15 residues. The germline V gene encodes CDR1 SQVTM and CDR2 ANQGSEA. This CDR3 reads CSVDTGLRGSYEQYF.

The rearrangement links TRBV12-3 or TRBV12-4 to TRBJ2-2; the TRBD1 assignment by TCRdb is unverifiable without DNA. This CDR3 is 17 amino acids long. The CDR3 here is CASTPGQGAINTGELFF.

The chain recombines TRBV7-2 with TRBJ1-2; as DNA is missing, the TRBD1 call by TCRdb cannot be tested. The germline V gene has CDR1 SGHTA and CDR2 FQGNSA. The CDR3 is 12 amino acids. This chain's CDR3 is CAGGQEPNGYTF.

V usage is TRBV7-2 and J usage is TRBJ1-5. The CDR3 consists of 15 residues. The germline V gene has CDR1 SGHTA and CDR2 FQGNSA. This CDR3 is CASSHLLGSYQPQHF.